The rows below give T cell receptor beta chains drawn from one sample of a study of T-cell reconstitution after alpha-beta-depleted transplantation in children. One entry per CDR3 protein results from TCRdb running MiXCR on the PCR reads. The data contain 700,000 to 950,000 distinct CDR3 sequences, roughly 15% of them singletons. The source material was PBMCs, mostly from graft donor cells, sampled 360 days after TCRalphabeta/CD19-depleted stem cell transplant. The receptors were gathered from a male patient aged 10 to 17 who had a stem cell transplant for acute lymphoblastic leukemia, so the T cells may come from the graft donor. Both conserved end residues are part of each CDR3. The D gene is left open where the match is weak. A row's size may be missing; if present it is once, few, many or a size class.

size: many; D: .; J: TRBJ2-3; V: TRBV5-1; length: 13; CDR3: CASSLGLGDTQYF; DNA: TGCGCCAGCAGCTTAGGACTCGGGGATACGCAGTATTTT
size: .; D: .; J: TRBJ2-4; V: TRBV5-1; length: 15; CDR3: CASSLSSGSKNIQYF; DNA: TGCGCCAGCAGCTTGAGTTCGGGGTCCAAAAACATTCAGTACTTC
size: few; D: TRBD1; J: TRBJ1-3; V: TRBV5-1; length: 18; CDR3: CASSLEPRDSNSGNTIYF; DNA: TGCGCCAGCAGCTTGGAGCCCCGGGACAGCAACTCTGGAAACACCATATATTTT
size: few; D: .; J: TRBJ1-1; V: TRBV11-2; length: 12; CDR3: CASSSDGKEAFF; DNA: TGTGCCAGCAGCTCTGACGGTAAAGAAGCTTTCTTT
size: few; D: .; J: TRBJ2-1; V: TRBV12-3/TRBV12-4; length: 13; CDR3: CASCLEGFAPGFF; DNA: TGTGCCAGCTGCCTGGAGGGGTTCGCCCCTGGGTTCTTC
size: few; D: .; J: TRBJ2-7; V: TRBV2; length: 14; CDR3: CASSEWRDSYEQYF; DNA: TGTGCCAGCAGTGAGTGGCGGGACTCCTACGAGCAGTACTTC
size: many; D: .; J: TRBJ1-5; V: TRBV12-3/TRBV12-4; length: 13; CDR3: CASSLGTHQPQHF; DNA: TGTGCCAGCAGTTTAGGCACCCATCAGCCCCAGCATTTT
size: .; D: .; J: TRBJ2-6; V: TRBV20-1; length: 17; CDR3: CSATRTVIFSGANVLTF; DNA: TGCAGTGCTACCAGGACAGTTATTTTCTCTGGGGCCAACGTCCTGACTTTC
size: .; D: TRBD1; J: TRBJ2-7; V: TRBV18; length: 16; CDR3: CASSPGTGIFGYEQYF; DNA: TGTGCCAGCTCACCAGGGACAGGGATATTTGGCTACGAGCAGTACTTC
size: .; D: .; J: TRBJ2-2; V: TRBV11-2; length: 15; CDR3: CASSEPGHNTGELFF; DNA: TGTGCCAGCAGCGAGCCGGGACACAACACCGGGGAGCTGTTTTTT
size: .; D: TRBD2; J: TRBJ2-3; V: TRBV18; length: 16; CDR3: CASSIIAGGSTDTQYF; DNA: TGTGCCAGCTCGATCATAGCGGGAGGGAGCACAGATACGCAGTATTTT
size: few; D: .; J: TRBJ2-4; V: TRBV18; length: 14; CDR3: CASSPRTGKNIQYF; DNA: TGTGCCAGCTCACCCCGCACGGGCAAAAACATTCAGTACTTC
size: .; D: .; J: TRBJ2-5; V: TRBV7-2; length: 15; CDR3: CASNNRTTRRETQYF; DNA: TGTGCCAGCAACAACAGAACTACCCGAAGAGAGACCCAGTACTTC
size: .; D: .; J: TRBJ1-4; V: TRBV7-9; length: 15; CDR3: CASRVATSETEKLFF; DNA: TGTGCCAGCAGGGTGGCCACCTCCGAGACTGAAAAACTGTTTTTT
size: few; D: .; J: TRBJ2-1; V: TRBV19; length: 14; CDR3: CASSQAVSYNEQFF; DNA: TGTGCCAGTAGTCAGGCTGTTTCCTACAATGAGCAGTTCTTC
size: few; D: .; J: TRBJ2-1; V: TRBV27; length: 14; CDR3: CASSGTPRYNEQFF; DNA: TGTGCCAGCAGCGGGACGCCTCGGTACAATGAGCAGTTCTTC
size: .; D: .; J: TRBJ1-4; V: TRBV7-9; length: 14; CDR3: CASSFRVLNEKVFF; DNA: TGTGCCAGCAGCTTCCGGGTCCTTAATGAAAAAGTGTTTTTT
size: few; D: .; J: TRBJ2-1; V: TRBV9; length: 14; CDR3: CASSVAGSGNEQFF; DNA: TGTGCCAGCAGCGTGGCAGGGAGCGGCAATGAGCAGTTCTTC
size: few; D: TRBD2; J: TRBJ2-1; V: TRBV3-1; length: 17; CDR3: CASSQAMGLAGNNEQFF; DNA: TGTGCCAGCAGCCAAGCCATGGGACTAGCAGGGAACAATGAGCAGTTCTTC
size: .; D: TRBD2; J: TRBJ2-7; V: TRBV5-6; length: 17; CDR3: CASSFTFGLGAAYEQYF; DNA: TGTGCCAGCAGCTTTACATTCGGACTAGGAGCCGCCTACGAGCAGTACTTC
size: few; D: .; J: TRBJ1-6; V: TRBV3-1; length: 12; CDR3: CASSHFRSPLHF; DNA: TGTGCCAGCAGCCACTTCCGATCACCCCTCCACTTT
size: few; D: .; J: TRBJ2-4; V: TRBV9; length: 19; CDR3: CASSVGGGALPLTKNIQYF; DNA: TGTGCCAGCAGCGTAGGGGGGGGCGCCTTGCCGTTGACCAAAAACATTCAGTACTTC
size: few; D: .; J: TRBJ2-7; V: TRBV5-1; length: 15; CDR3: CASSVGTTGLDEQYF; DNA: TGCGCCAGCAGCGTGGGGACTACAGGGTTGGACGAGCAGTACTTC
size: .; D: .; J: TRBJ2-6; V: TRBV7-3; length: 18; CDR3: CASSFGRGWSSGANVLTF; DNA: TGTGCCAGCAGCTTCGGCAGAGGGTGGAGCTCTGGGGCCAACGTCCTGACTTTC
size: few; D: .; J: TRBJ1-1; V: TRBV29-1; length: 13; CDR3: CSVEGRQNTEAFF; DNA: TGCAGCGTTGAAGGGCGGCAGAACACTGAAGCTTTCTTT
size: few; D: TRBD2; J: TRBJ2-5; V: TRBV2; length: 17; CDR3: CASSERLAEIYQETQYF; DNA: TGTGCCAGCAGTGAAAGGCTAGCGGAAATCTACCAAGAGACCCAGTACTTC
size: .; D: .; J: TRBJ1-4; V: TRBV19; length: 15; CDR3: CASTYATGRGEKLFF; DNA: TGTGCCAGTACCTACGCTACAGGGAGAGGTGAAAAACTGTTTTTT
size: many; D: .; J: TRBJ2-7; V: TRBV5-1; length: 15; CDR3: CASRLGHTVNYEQYF; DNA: TGCGCCAGCCGTCTAGGACACACCGTGAACTACGAGCAGTACTTC
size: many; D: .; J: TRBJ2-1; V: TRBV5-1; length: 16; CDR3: CASSLLQGGIYNEQFF; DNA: TGCGCCAGCAGCCTCCTCCAGGGAGGTATATACAATGAGCAGTTCTTC
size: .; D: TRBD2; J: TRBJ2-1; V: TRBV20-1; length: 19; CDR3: CSVGQGIAGGKSSYNEQFF; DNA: TGCAGTGTTGGGCAAGGGATAGCGGGAGGTAAAAGCTCCTACAATGAGCAGTTCTTC
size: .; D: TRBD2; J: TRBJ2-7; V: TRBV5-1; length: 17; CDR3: CASSLRTLAGGAYEQYF; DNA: TGCGCCAGCAGCTTGAGGACCTTAGCGGGAGGAGCCTACGAGCAGTACTTC
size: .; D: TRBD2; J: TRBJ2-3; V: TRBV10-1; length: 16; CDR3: CASRGGASGSGDTQYF; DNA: TGCGCCAGCAGAGGCGGTGCTAGCGGGAGCGGGGATACGCAGTATTTT
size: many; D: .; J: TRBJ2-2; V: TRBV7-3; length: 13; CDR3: CASSLNPPGELFF; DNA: TGTGCCAGCAGCTTAAACCCCCCCGGGGAGCTGTTTTTT
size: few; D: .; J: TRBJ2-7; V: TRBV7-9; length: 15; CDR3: CASSLEVGAGFEQYF; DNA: TGTGCCAGCAGCTTAGAAGTGGGCGCGGGATTCGAGCAGTACTTC
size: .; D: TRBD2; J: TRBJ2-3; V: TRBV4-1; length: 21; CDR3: CASSQPRLAGGSQGFTDTQYF; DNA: TGCGCCAGCAGCCAGCCCCGACTAGCGGGAGGGAGTCAAGGGTTCACAGATACGCAGTATTTT
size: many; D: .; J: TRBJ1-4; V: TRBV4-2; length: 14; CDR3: CASSLRGAGEKLFF; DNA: TGTGCCAGCAGCCTTAGGGGGGCCGGTGAAAAACTGTTTTTT
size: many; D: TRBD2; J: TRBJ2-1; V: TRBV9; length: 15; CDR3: CASSVGLAGYNEQFF; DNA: TGTGCCAGCAGTGTGGGGCTAGCGGGCTACAATGAGCAGTTCTTC
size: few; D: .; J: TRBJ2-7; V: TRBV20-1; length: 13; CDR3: CSAKGPETYEQYF; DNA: TGCAGCGCCAAGGGACCAGAAACCTACGAGCAGTACTTC
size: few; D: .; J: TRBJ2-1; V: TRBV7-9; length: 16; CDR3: CASSPGPTPRYNEQFF; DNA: TGTGCCAGCAGCCCAGGTCCGACTCCTCGCTACAATGAGCAGTTCTTC
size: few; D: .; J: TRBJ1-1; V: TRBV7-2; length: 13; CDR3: CASSLGGGGVAFF; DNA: TGTGCCAGCAGCTTAGGAGGAGGGGGGGTAGCTTTCTTT
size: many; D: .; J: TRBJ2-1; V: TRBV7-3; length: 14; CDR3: CASSLAGIRSEQFF; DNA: TGTGCCAGCAGCTTGGCGGGAATAAGATCTGAGCAGTTCTTC
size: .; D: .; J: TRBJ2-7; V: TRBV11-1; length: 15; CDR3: CASSLEYSSSYEQYF; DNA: TGTGCCAGCAGCTTAGAGTACTCTTCCTCCTACGAGCAGTACTTC
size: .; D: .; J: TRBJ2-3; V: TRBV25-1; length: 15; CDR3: CASSEEGVASDTQYF; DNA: TGTGCCAGCAGTGAAGAGGGGGTAGCCTCAGATACGCAGTATTTT
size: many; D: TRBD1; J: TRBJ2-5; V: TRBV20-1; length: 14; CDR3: CSAIKDRVGETQYF; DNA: TGCAGTGCTATTAAGGACAGGGTTGGAGAGACCCAGTACTTC
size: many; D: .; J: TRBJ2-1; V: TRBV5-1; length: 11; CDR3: CASSLVDEQFF; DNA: TGCGCCAGCAGCTTGGTAGATGAGCAGTTCTTC
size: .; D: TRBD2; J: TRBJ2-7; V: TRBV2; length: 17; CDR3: CASSESTAGGWTYEQYF; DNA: TGTGCCAGCAGTGAATCAACAGCGGGAGGATGGACCTACGAGCAGTACTTC
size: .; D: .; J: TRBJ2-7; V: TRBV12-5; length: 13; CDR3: CASDLPGAYEQYF; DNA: TGTGCTAGTGACCTGCCTGGAGCCTACGAGCAGTACTTC
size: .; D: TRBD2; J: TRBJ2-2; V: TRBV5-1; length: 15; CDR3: CASSTTSGNTGELFF; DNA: TGCGCCAGCAGCACTACTAGCGGAAACACCGGGGAGCTGTTTTTT
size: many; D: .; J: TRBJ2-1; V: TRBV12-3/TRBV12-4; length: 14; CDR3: CASSPDPAYNEQFF; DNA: TGTGCCAGCAGTCCTGACCCAGCTTACAATGAGCAGTTCTTC
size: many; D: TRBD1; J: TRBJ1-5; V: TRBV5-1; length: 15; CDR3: CASSLGQGSNQPQHF; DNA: TGTGCCAGCAGCCTTGGACAGGGTAGCAATCAGCCCCAGCATTTT
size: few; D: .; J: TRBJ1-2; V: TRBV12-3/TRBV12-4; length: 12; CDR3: CASSASYYGYTF; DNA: TGTGCCAGCAGTGCAAGTTACTATGGCTACACCTTC
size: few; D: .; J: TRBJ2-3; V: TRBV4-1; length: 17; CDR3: CASSQERAISGTDTQYF; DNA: TGCGCCAGCAGCCAGGAAAGGGCTATCTCCGGCACAGATACGCAGTATTTT
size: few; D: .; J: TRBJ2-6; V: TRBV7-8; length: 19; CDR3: CASSLIPGRSLSGANVLTF; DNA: TGTGCCAGCAGCTTAATTCCAGGCAGGTCCCTCTCTGGGGCCAACGTCCTGACTTTC
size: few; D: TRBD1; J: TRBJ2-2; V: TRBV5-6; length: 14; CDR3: CASSAMTGAGELFF; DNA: TGTGCCAGCAGCGCGATGACAGGGGCCGGGGAGCTGTTTTTT
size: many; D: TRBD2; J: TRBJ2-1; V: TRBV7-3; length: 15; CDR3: CASSLTSDYYNEQFF; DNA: TGTGCCAGCAGTTTGACTAGCGATTACTACAATGAGCAGTTCTTC
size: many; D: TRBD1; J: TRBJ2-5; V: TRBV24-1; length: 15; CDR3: CATSDKGTARETQYF; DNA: TGTGCCACCAGTGATAAGGGGACAGCCAGAGAGACCCAGTACTTC
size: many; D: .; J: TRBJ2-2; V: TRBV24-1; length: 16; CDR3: CATSDPGQSNTGELFF; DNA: TGTGCCACCAGTGACCCCGGACAATCGAACACCGGGGAGCTGTTTTTT
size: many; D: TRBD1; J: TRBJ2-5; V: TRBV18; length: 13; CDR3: CASSPTGLETQYF; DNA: TGTGCCAGCAGTCCGACAGGGTTGGAGACCCAGTACTTC